Detailed here is one TCR beta chain. As yet, its antigen is unknown. This sample was taken from a study of T cells in localized non-small cell lung cancer. Study results and limitations: Sequencing was limited to one tumor region, leaving the possibility of heterogeneity open. The appearance of a median about 62 of the top 100 tumor clones was seen in adjacent lung.

TCRdb's table, derived via immunoSEQ multiplex PCR, lists solely in-frame clones and lacks some. The sample lists tens of thousands of clones, around 86% occurring once. The CDR3 sequence is 20 residues long. Germline V gene data show CDR1 as LGHNA and CDR2 as YSLEER. V shed 3 bases and J 1 base; nucleotides not matched to a gene: 17. V gene TRBV4-3 combines with J gene TRBJ2-5, with 10 bases lining up with TRBD2. The origin of this receptor is a male donor aged 60 or over with stage II lung adenocarcinoma. The input for sequencing was peripheral blood mononuclear cells, taken before any cancer treatment. CDR3 nucleotides: TGCGCCAGCAGCCAGAGGGCCATAGCGGGAGGACTCCCCGGCCAAGAGACCCAGTACTTC. Protein: CASSQRAIAGGLPGQETQYF.